What follows is one T cell receptor (beta chain) and its context. Profiled with immunoSEQ multiplex PCR; TCRdb holds only in-frame clones, not every one. This table holds 250,000 to 300,000 clones, about 87% found once. The data were obtained in a study of blood T cell repertoires in COVID-19. Study-level background: The United States, Italy and Spain provided the acute and convalescent COVID-19 samples.

The V gene's germline CDR1 is LNHDA and CDR2 SQIVND (reference sequence). This CDR3 comprises 13 residues. V lost 5 bases to trimming and J lost 3 bases, with 7 bases between them. The chain has TRBV19 and TRBJ1-4; D is uncertain. This sequence was found in a woman in her 70s with COVID-19, enrolled during active disease. The sample comprised peripheral blood. The CDR3 bases are TGTGCCAGTAGTGCCACGGCTAATGAAAAACTGTTTTTT. This translates into CASSATANEKLFF.